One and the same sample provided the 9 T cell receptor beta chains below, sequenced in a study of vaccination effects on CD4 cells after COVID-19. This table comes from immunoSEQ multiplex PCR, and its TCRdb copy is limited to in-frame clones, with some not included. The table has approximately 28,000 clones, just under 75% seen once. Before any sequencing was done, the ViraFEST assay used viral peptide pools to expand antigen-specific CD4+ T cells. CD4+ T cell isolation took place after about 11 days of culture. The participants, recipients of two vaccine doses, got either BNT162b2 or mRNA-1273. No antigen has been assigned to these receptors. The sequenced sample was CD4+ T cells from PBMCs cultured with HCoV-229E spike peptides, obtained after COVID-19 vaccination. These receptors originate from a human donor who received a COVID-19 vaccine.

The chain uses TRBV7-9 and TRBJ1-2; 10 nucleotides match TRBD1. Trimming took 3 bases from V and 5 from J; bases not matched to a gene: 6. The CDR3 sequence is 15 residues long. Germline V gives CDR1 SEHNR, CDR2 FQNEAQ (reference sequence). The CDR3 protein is CASSLGQGFFYGYTF. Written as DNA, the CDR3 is TGTGCCAGCAGCTTGGGACAGGGGTTTTTTTATGGCTACACCTTC.

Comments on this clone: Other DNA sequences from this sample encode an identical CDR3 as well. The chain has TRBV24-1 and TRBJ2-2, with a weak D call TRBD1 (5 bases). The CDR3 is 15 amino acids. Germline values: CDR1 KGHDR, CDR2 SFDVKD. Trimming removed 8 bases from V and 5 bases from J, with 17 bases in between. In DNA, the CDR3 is TGTGCCACCAAACAAGGGGCAGGGCAAACCGGGGAGCTGTTTTTT. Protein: CATKQGAGQTGELFF.

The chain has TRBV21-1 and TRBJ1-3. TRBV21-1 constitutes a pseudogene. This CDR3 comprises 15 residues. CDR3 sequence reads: CASSYVRDTGNTIYF. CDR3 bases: TGTGCCAGCAGCTACGTTCGGGATACTGGAAACACCATATATTTT.

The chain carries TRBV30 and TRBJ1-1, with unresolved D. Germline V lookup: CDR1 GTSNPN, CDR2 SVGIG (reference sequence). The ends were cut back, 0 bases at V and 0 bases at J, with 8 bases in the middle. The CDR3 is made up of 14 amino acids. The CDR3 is CAWSVHRVNTEAFF. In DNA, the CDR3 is TGTGCCTGGAGTGTACACCGGGTGAACACTGAAGCTTTCTTT.

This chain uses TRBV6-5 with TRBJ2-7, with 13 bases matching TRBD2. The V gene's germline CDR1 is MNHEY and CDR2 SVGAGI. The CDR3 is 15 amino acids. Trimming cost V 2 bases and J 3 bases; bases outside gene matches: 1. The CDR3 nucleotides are TGTGCCAGCAGTTACCGGACTAGCGGGGGCTACGAGCAGTACTTC. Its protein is CASSYRTSGGYEQYF.

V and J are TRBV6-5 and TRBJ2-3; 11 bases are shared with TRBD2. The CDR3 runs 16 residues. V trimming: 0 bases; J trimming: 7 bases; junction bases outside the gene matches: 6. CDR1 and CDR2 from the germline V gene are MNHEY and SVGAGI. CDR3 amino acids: CASSYSTSGVPHTQYF. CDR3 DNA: TGTGCCAGCAGTTACTCGACTAGCGGGGTGCCCCATACGCAGTATTTT.

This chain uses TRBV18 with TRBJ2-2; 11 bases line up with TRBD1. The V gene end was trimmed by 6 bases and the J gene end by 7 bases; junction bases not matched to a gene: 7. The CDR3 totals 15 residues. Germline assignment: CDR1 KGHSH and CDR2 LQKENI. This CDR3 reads CASSMDRGRIGELFF. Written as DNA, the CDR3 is TGTGCCAGCTCTATGGACAGGGGGCGAATCGGGGAGCTGTTTTTT.

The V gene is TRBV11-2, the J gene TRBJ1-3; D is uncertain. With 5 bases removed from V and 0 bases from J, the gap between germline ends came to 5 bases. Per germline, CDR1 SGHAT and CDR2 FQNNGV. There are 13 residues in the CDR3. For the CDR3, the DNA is TGTGCCAGCAGCCCAGTCTCTGGAAACACCATATATTTT. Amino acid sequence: CASSPVSGNTIYF.

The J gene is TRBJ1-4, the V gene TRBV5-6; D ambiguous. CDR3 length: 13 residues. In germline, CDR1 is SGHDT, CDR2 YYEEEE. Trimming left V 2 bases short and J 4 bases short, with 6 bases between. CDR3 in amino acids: CASSFGLNEKLFF. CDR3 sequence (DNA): TGTGCCAGCAGCTTCGGACTTAATGAAAAACTGTTTTTT.